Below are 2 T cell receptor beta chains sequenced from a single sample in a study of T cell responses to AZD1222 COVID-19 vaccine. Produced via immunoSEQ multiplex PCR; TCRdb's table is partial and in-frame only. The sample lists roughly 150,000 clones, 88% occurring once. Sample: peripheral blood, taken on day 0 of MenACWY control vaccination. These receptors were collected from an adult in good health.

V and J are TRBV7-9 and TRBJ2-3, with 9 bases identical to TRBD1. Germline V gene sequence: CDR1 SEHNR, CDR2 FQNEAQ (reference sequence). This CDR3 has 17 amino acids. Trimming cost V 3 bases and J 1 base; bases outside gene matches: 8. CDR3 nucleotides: TGTGCCAGCAGCTTTTCGAACAGGGGGCTCGGCACAGATACGCAGTATTTT. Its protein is CASSFSNRGLGTDTQYF.

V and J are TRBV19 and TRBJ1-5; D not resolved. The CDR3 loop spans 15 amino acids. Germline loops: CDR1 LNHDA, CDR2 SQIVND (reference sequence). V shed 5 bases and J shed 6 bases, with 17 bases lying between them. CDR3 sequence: CASSPVKREAQPQHF. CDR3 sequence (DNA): TGTGCCAGTAGTCCCGTGAAGAGGGAGGCTCAGCCCCAGCATTTT.